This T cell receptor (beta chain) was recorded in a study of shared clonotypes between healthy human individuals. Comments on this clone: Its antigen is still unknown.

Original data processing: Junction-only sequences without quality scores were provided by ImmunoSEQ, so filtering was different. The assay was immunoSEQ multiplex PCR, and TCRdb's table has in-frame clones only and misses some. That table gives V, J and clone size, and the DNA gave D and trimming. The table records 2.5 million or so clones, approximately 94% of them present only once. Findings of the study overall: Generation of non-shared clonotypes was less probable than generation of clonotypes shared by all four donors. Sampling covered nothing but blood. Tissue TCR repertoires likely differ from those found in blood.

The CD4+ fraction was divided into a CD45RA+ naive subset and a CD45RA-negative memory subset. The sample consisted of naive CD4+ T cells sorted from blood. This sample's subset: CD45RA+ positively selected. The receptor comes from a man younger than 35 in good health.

The CDR3 DNA reads as TGTGCCAGCAGCGGCGGAGCGCGGGGGGTTATAGATACGCAGTATTTT. Translating it yields CASSGGARGVIDTQYF. V and J are TRBV2 and TRBJ2-3, with 8 bases lining up with TRBD2. Germline V gene lookup returns CDR1 SNHLY and CDR2 FYNNEI. Trimming at V came to 6 bases and at J to 5 bases, leaving 13 bases not matched to a gene. The CDR3 is 16 amino acids.